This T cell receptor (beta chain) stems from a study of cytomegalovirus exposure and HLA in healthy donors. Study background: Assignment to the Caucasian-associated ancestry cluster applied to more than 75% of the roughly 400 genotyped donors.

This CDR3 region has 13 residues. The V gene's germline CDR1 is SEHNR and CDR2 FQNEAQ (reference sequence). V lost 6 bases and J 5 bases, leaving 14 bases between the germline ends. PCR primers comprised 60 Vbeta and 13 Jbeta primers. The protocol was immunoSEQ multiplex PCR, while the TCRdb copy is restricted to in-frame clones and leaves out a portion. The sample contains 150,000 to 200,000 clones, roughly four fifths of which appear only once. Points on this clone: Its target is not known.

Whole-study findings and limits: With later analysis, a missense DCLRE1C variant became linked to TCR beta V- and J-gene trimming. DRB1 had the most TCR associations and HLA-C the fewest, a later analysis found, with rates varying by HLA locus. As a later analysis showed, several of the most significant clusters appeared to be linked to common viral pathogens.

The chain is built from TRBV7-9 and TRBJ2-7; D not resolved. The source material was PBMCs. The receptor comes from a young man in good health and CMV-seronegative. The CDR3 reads CASRLADFHEQYF. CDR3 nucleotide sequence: TGTGCCAGCAGATTGGCCGATTTCCACGAGCAGTACTTC.